Below are 24 T cell receptor beta chains sequenced from a single sample in a study of blood T cell repertoires in COVID-19. Libraries were prepared by immunoSEQ multiplex PCR; TCRdb keeps only in-frame clonotypes and omits some of them. The table has approximately 63,000 clones, roughly three quarters seen once. The sample was peripheral blood. The receptors come from a woman aged 65 to 85 with acute or convalescent COVID-19.

The gene calls are TRBV7-8 and TRBJ2-1; perhaps TRBD1 as D (5 bases). Germline CDR1 SGHVS, CDR2 FQNEAQ. The CDR3 runs to 16 residues. V was clipped by 5 bases and J by 5 bases, with 19 bases between them. The CDR3 sequence is CASSTLTVRRHNEQFF. The CDR3 DNA reads as TGTGCCAGCAGCACCTTGACAGTAAGGCGACACAATGAGCAGTTCTTC.

This clone came up a few times. The rearrangement uses TRBV29-1 and TRBJ1-4, with 7 bases identical to TRBD1. The CDR3 loop spans 13 amino acids. Germline CDR1 reads SQVTM; CDR2 reads ANQGSEA. V shed 8 bases and J 5 bases; nucleotides not matched to a gene: 8. Written as DNA, the CDR3 is TGCAGCTACCGGGACAGCTCAAATGAAAAACTGTTTTTT. Protein: CSYRDSSNEKLFF.

This clone was seen more than once but under ten times. The chain couples TRBV2 to TRBJ1-5; tentatively, D is TRBD1 (6 bases). The ends were cut back, 7 bases at V and 4 bases at J, with 11 bases in the middle. From germline, CDR1 is SNHLY and CDR2 FYNNEI. This CDR3 has 13 amino acids. In nucleotides, the CDR3 is TGTGCCAGCAAGGGGACATCTAATCAGCCCCAGCATTTT. It is translated as CASKGTSNQPQHF.

The V call is TRBV3-1 (or the pseudogene TRBV3-2), the J call TRBJ1-2; TRBD1 matches 12 bases. Trimming removed 5 bases from V and 4 bases from J; junction bases left unmatched: 11. The CDR3 runs to 17 residues. Germline V gives CDR1 LGHDT, CDR2 YNNKEL (reference sequence). CDR3 loop: CASSARDRGLRGYGYTF. The DNA for the CDR3 is TGTGCCAGCAGCGCCCGGGACAGGGGGCTGAGGGGCTATGGCTACACCTTC.

V and J are TRBV7-2 and TRBJ1-1, with TRBD1 matching 8 bases. V shed 5 bases and J 6 bases; nucleotides not matched to a gene: 5. Per germline, CDR1 SGHTA and CDR2 FQGNSA. CDR3 length: 13 residues. The CDR3 region is CASSATGGAEAFF. DNA of the CDR3: TGTGCCAGCAGCGCTACAGGGGGAGCTGAAGCTTTCTTT.

The chain combines TRBV7-8 with TRBJ2-3, with 11 bases fitting TRBD2. Looked up from germline, CDR1 is SGHVS and CDR2 is FQNEAQ. The junction had 3 bases not matched to a gene; V was cut back by 5 bases and J by 2 bases. The CDR3 has 15 amino acids. The CDR3 protein is CASSVGLAVTDTQYF. The CDR3 nucleotides read TGTGCCAGCAGCGTGGGACTAGCGGTCACAGATACGCAGTATTTT.

The rearrangement links TRBV6-2 or TRBV6-3 to TRBJ1-5; D may be TRBD1 (6 bases). Germline V gives CDR1 MNHEY, CDR2 SVGEGT. The CDR3 has 13 amino acids. The V gene lost 4 bases and the J gene lost 9 bases, with 13 bases spanning the gap. The chain's CDR3 is CASSFGGPLPQHF. Written as DNA, the CDR3 is TGTGCCAGCAGTTTCGGGGGGCCTTTGCCCCAGCATTTT.

The CDR3 DNA sequence: TGTGCCAGCTCACTGACGGGGGGAGAAGATACGCAGTATTTT. Translating gives CASSLTGGEDTQYF. This sequence joins TRBV18 and TRBJ2-3, with 7 nucleotides matching TRBD2. Germline V gene data show CDR1 as KGHSH and CDR2 as LQKENI. V dropped 4 bases and J dropped 5; count of bases not matched to a gene: 6. The CDR3 loop spans 14 amino acids.

The J gene is TRBJ2-5, the V gene TRBV5-4; 12 positions match TRBD2. This CDR3 contains 16 residues. The germline gives CDR1 SGHNT, CDR2 YYREEE (reference sequence). Germline trimming cut 3 bases from V and 2 bases from J; bases unmatched to any gene: 5. The CDR3 region has the DNA TGTGCCAGCAGCTCTAGCGGGGGGGCCCGGCAAGAGACCCAGTACTTC. This encodes CASSSSGGARQETQYF. Full variable domain (rest looked up from reference TRBV5-4 and TRBJ2-5): ETGVTQSPTHLIKTRGQQVTLRCSSQSGHNTVSWYQQALGQGPQFIFQYYREEENGRGNFPPRFSGLQFPNYSSELNVNALELDDSALYLCASSSSGGARQETQYFGPGTRLLVL.

This chain connects TRBV3-1 (or the pseudogene TRBV3-2) to TRBJ1-2; D is unclear. There are 14 residues in the CDR3. Looked up from germline, CDR1 is LGHDT and CDR2 is YNNKEL (reference sequence). With 6 bases removed from V and 4 bases from J, the gap between germline ends came to 15 bases. The CDR3 coding sequence is TGTGCCAGCAGTTTCCGGGAGCCGACCTATGGCTACACCTTC. Protein product: CASSFREPTYGYTF.

This CDR3 is CASSLDRGVPDTQYF. CDR3 DNA sequence: TGCGCCAGCAGCTTGGACAGGGGAGTCCCAGATACGCAGTATTTT. The V gene is TRBV5-1, the J gene TRBJ2-3, with 7 positions matching TRBD1. In germline, CDR1 is SGHRS, CDR2 YFSETQ. With V trimmed by 0 bases and J by 4 bases, 5 bases remained unmatched. This CDR3 contains 15 residues.

This chain joins TRBV11-2 and TRBJ2-6; tentatively, D is TRBD1 (5 bases). The germline gives CDR1 SGHAT, CDR2 FQNNGV. The CDR3 consists of 18 residues. The germline V and J ends were trimmed by 4 bases and 0 bases, with 16 bases remaining between them. The chain's CDR3 is CASSYGSGSLSGANVLTF. The CDR3 DNA reads TGTGCCAGCAGCTACGGTTCAGGGTCGCTCTCTGGGGCCAACGTCCTGACTTTC.

As regards this clone: An end of the junction does not agree with germline; a read error may underlie this. The chain carries TRBV7-9 and TRBJ1-5; D uncertain. CDR3 length equals 15 residues. Germline lookup yields CDR1 SEHNR and CDR2 FQNEAQ (reference sequence). CDR3 DNA: TGTGCCAGCAGCTTAGGCGGGCCCGCCAATGAGCCCCAGCATTTT. Its translation: CASSLGGPANEPQHF.

The rearrangement links TRBV12-3 or TRBV12-4 to TRBJ1-6; 8 positions agree with TRBD1. The length of the CDR3 is 13 residues. Germline trimming cut 8 bases from V and 8 bases from J; bases unmatched to any gene: 5. CDR3 DNA sequence: TGTGCCAGCTTGAGACAGGGGCATTCACCCCTCCACTTT. Translation gives CASLRQGHSPLHF.

This clone came up a few times. The genes are TRBV9 and TRBJ2-3; TRBD2 is a possible D gene (6 bases). V dropped 0 bases and J dropped 5 bases, with 16 bases sitting between them. The CDR3 has 16 amino acids. The V gene's germline CDR1 is SGDLS and CDR2 YYNGEE. The CDR3 bases are TGTGCCAGCAGCGTAGAGGCGGGGAACTTGGGAGATACGCAGTATTTT. Protein sequence: CASSVEAGNLGDTQYF.

This clone was detected a few times. This rearrangement joins TRBV5-6 to TRBJ1-2; 8 positions match TRBD1. Germline-derived CDR1 and CDR2 are SGHDT and YYEEEE. With V trimmed by 3 bases and J by 5 bases, 12 bases remained unmatched. CDR3 length: 16 amino acids. The CDR3 DNA is TGTGCCAGCAGCTGGGGCCTAACGGGACAGGCATATGGCTACACCTTC. As protein: CASSWGLTGQAYGYTF.

This chain joins TRBV6-6 and TRBJ2-3; a possible D gene is TRBD1 (5 bases). The germline gives CDR1 MNHNY, CDR2 SVGAGI (reference sequence). The CDR3 contains 15 residues. The V gene lost 5 bases and the J gene lost 4 bases, with 16 bases spanning the gap. DNA of the CDR3: TGTGCCAGCAGTCCGTGGGGTCAAGGGGCAGATACGCAGTATTTT. It encodes CASSPWGQGADTQYF.

V usage is TRBV5-8 and J usage is TRBJ2-5; 7 bases are a match to TRBD1. The CDR3 runs 14 residues. Losses at the gene ends were 4 bases for V and 3 bases for J; bases not matched to a gene: 6. Germline CDR1 reads SGHTS; CDR2 reads YDEGEE. The CDR3 region has the DNA TGTGCCAGCAGCATAGGACAGGAAAAAGAGACCCAGTACTTC. This encodes CASSIGQEKETQYF.

The gene calls are TRBV7-2 and TRBJ2-3, with 8 bases identical to TRBD2. This CDR3 contains 15 residues. Germline values: CDR1 SGHTA, CDR2 FQGNSA. With 1 base clipped from V and 2 bases from J, the junction kept 2 bases outside the gene matches. CDR3 in amino acids: CASSLVAGNTDTQYF. In nucleotides, the CDR3 is TGTGCCAGCAGCTTAGTAGCGGGGAACACAGATACGCAGTATTTT.

The genes are TRBV7-6 and TRBJ2-1, with TRBD2 matching 15 bases. This CDR3 region has 18 residues. The junction had 9 bases not matched to a gene; V was cut back by 1 base and J by 8 bases. Germline V gives CDR1 SGHVS, CDR2 FNYEAQ. CDR3 amino acids: CASSLGGLAGGPSDEQFF. Written as DNA, the CDR3 is TGTGCCAGCAGCTTAGGTGGACTAGCGGGGGGGCCGTCCGATGAGCAGTTCTTC.

In its sample, this clone was seen once. The genes are TRBV10-3 and TRBJ1-1, with 8 positions matching TRBD1. J gave up 8 bases and V 5 bases, and 4 bases lay outside the gene matches. Per germline, CDR1 ENHRY and CDR2 SYGVKD. This CDR3 comprises 12 residues. The CDR3 region is CAISHGQGEAFF. CDR3 coding DNA: TGTGCCATCAGTCACGGACAGGGAGAAGCTTTCTTT.

This clone was found a few times. The rearrangement joins TRBV6-1 to TRBJ2-3; 15 bases match TRBD2. Germline V gene data show CDR1 as MNHNS and CDR2 as SASEGT. V gave up 2 bases and J gave up 5 bases; unmatched junction bases: 5. The CDR3 is made up of 17 amino acids. The CDR3 sequence: CASSERGLAGGRDTQYF. As DNA, the CDR3 is TGTGCCAGCAGTGAACGGGGACTAGCGGGGGGTCGAGATACGCAGTATTTT.

This clone has just one count. The chain uses TRBV5-1 and TRBJ1-1, with a possible D match to TRBD1 (5 bases). Germline CDR1 reads SGHRS; CDR2 reads YFSETQ. The CDR3 runs to 13 residues. Trimming removed 6 bases from V and 4 bases from J, with 13 bases in between. The CDR3 DNA sequence: TGCGCCAGCACTTTCGCCGGGGGCACTGAAGCTTTCTTT. Its protein is CASTFAGGTEAFF.

The V and J genes are TRBV5-4 and TRBJ2-7; D gene ambiguous. Germline loops: CDR1 SGHNT, CDR2 YYREEE (reference sequence). The V end lost 0 bases, the J end lost 6 bases, and 13 bases lay between the germline ends. CDR3 length: 14 residues. Here the CDR3 DNA reads TGTGCCAGCAGCTTGGATCCAGGAACTTTCGAGCAGTACTTC. Translating gives CASSLDPGTFEQYF.